This record looks at one T cell receptor beta chain sequence and its context. This entry comes from a study of cytomegalovirus exposure and HLA in healthy donors. The table came from immunoSEQ multiplex PCR; TCRdb's copy has only in-frame clones and leaves some out. The sample has about 220,000 clones; 75% to 95% are singletons. There are 14 residues in the CDR3. V was clipped by 7 bases and J by 0 bases, with 10 bases between them. The germline V gene encodes CDR1 WSHSY and CDR2 SAAADI. The J gene is TRBJ2-1, the V gene TRBV10-2, with D maybe TRBD1 (6 bases). The sequence was obtained from a young woman in good health and CMV-seronegative. Input material: PBMCs. The CDR3: CASIQGTSYNEQFF. CDR3 DNA sequence: TGCGCCAGCATTCAGGGGACCTCCTACAATGAGCAGTTCTTC.